Listed here are 21 T cell receptor beta chains from one sample, sequenced in a study of blood T cell repertoires in COVID-19. Method: immunoSEQ multiplex PCR; TCRdb's copy keeps in-frame clones and lacks some. The sample has around 230,000 clones; almost 85% are singletons. The specimen was peripheral blood. The receptors derive from a man aged 50 to 60 with COVID-19, enrolled during active disease.

The chain joins TRBV4-3 to TRBJ2-6; tentatively, D is TRBD2 (5 bases). V lost 0 bases to trimming and J lost 2 bases, with 8 bases between them. The CDR3 loop spans 16 amino acids. CDR1 is LGHNA and CDR2 is YSLEER in the germline V gene. CDR3 in DNA: TGCGCCAGCAGCCAAGATGTGGGAGCTGGGGCCAACGTCCTGACTTTC. Its translation: CASSQDVGAGANVLTF.

V is TRBV5-4 and J is TRBJ2-7; D gene uncertain. The CDR3 is made up of 16 amino acids. V was trimmed by 0 bases and J by 5 bases, leaving 18 bases between them. Per the germline V gene, CDR1 is SGHNT and CDR2 is YYREEE (reference sequence). The CDR3 bases are TGTGCCAGCAGCTTGGACCAGGTACCCGGCGATCACGAGCAGTACTTC. This sequence encodes CASSLDQVPGDHEQYF.

The rearrangement links TRBV5-1 to TRBJ2-7, with D possibly matching TRBD1 (6 bases). This CDR3 spans 16 amino acids. From germline, CDR1 is SGHRS and CDR2 YFSETQ. Trimming cost V 0 bases and J 3 bases, with 16 bases left between them. This CDR3 reads CASSLGHRDPLYEQYF. For the CDR3, the DNA is TGCGCCAGCAGCTTGGGCCACAGGGATCCTCTCTACGAGCAGTACTTC.

This chain links TRBV23-1 with TRBJ2-7, with a tentative D call TRBD1 (6 bases). TRBV23-1 is sorted into the ORF group, with uncertain function. The V end was cut by 4 bases, the J end by 5 bases, with 18 bases between. This CDR3 is built from 15 residues. Written as DNA, the CDR3 is TGCGCCAGCAGTCCTCATGAGACAGGTCCCCACGAGCAGTACTTC. Encoded protein: CASSPHETGPHEQYF.

The CDR3 protein is CASSYWGQGYEQYF. The CDR3 DNA is TGTGCCAGCAGTTACTGGGGACAGGGCTACGAGCAGTACTTC. The V and J genes are TRBV6-6 and TRBJ2-7, with 9 bases aligning to TRBD1. V gave up 1 base and J gave up 3 bases; unmatched junction bases: 1. The CDR3 extends over 14 amino acids. Per germline, CDR1 MNHNY and CDR2 SVGAGI (reference sequence).

This chain connects TRBV5-1 to TRBJ2-7, with 7 nucleotides matching TRBD1. Unmatched junction bases numbered 12, after V lost 0 bases and J lost 3 bases. The CDR3 loop spans 17 amino acids. Germline assignment: CDR1 SGHRS and CDR2 YFSETQ. CDR3 residues: CASSLDANRGQVYEQYF. Here the CDR3 DNA reads TGCGCCAGCAGCTTGGATGCCAACAGGGGTCAGGTCTACGAGCAGTACTTC. Combining the CDR3 with reference TRBV5-1 and TRBJ2-7 gives the whole variable domain KAGVTQTPRYLIKTRGQQVTLSCSPISGHRSVSWYQQTPGQGLQFLFEYFSETQRNKGNFPGRFSGRQFSNSRSEMNVSTLELGDSALYLCASSLDANRGQVYEQYFGPGTRLTVT.

This clone appeared a single time. The V and J genes are TRBV5-6 and TRBJ2-7; D gene ambiguous. CDR1 is SGHDT, CDR2 YYEEEE, per germline. This CDR3 contains 15 residues. Trimming took 0 bases from V and 1 from J, leaving 11 bases between them. The CDR3 reads CASSLARRKSYEQYF. The CDR3 region has the DNA TGTGCCAGCAGCTTGGCGCGGCGCAAGTCCTACGAGCAGTACTTC.

The V call is TRBV28, the J call TRBJ2-5, with D possibly TRBD1 on 6 matching bases. V lost 3 bases and J lost 5, with 10 bases in between. The CDR3 is made up of 13 amino acids. Germline-derived CDR1 and CDR2 are MDHEN and SYDVKM. CDR3 loop: CASSFVRGETQYF. Written as DNA, the CDR3 is TGTGCCAGCAGTTTTGTTAGGGGGGAGACCCAGTACTTC.

The CDR3 nucleotides are TGTGCCAGCTCACTAAAATCCTCCCGGGGGGACGAGCAGTACTTC. This sequence encodes CASSLKSSRGDEQYF. The chain carries TRBV18 and TRBJ2-7; 7 nucleotides line up with TRBD2. The V segment lost 4 bases and the J segment 5 bases; nucleotides outside the gene matches: 11. CDR1 and CDR2 (germline): KGHSH, LQKENI. CDR3 length: 15 residues.

The rearrangement uses TRBV24-1 and TRBJ2-5, with 7 bases aligning to TRBD2. V was pared by 7 bases and J by 5 bases, with 6 bases of the junction left unmatched. CDR3 size: 13 residues. Germline CDR1 and CDR2: KGHDR and SFDVKD. CDR3 nucleotides: TGTGCCACCAGCGGAAGCGGGGTGGAGACCCAGTACTTC. Its translation is CATSGSGVETQYF.

The rearrangement joins TRBV10-3 to TRBJ1-3, with a tentative D call TRBD1 (5 bases). The V end was cut by 2 bases, the J end by 4 bases, with 12 bases between. Per the germline V gene, CDR1 is ENHRY and CDR2 is SYGVKD. There are 15 residues in the CDR3. The CDR3 spells CAISENGARGNTIYF. CDR3 bases: TGTGCCATCAGTGAGAATGGGGCGCGGGGAAACACCATATATTTT.

This chain connects TRBV6-2 or TRBV6-3 to TRBJ2-7; TRBD2 is a possible D gene (5 bases). The CDR3 loop spans 13 amino acids. V was shortened by 5 bases and J by 6 bases, with 14 bases between the two germline ends. The germline CDR1 and CDR2 sequences are MNHEY and SVGEGT. The CDR3 loop is CASSASGFAEQYF. The CDR3 DNA reads as TGTGCCAGCAGTGCGAGCGGCTTCGCCGAGCAGTACTTC.

This clone was detected ten times or more. The rearrangement uses TRBV6-5 and TRBJ1-4, with TRBD1 as a possible D gene (6 bases). Germline V gene data show CDR1 as MNHEY and CDR2 as SVGAGI. This CDR3 comprises 15 residues. Trimming pared 6 bases from V and 0 bases from J, leaving 11 bases between. The CDR3 loop is CASRGRTATNEKLFF. CDR3 sequence (DNA): TGTGCCAGCAGGGGACGGACAGCAACTAATGAAAAACTGTTTTTT.

The V and J genes are TRBV18 and TRBJ1-6, with D possibly being TRBD1 (5 bases). There are 14 residues in the CDR3. Germline values: CDR1 KGHSH, CDR2 LQKENI. Trimming pared 6 bases from V and 3 bases from J, leaving 9 bases between. For the CDR3, the DNA is TGTGCCAGCTCCCTCGACAGCTATAATTCACCCCTCCACTTT. Protein: CASSLDSYNSPLHF. The full variable domain, with the rest looked up from reference TRBV18 and TRBJ1-6, is NAGVMQNPRHLVRRRGQEARLRCSPMKGHSHVYWYRQLPEEGLKFMVYLQKENIIDESGMPKERFSAEFPKEGPSILRIQQVVRGDSAAYFCASSLDSYNSPLHFGNGTRLTVT.

V and J are TRBV15 and TRBJ1-1, with D perhaps matching TRBD1 (6 bases). The CDR3 is 18 amino acids. Germline V gene data show CDR1 as LNHNV and CDR2 as YYDKDF (reference sequence). The V gene lost 0 bases and the J gene lost 4 bases, with 21 bases spanning the gap. The CDR3 loop reads CATSREWDAEKGGTEAFF. DNA for the CDR3: TGTGCCACCAGCAGAGAGTGGGATGCAGAGAAAGGGGGCACTGAAGCTTTCTTT.

This chain links TRBV23-1 with TRBJ2-5; possibly TRBD2 for D (6 bases). TRBV23-1 is identified as an open reading frame with a role that is uncertain. The CDR3 has 14 amino acids. V lost 3 bases and J lost 5, with 13 bases in between. CDR3 amino acids: CASSHRGLRETQYF. The CDR3 DNA sequence: TGCGCCAGCAGTCATCGGGGGTTGCGGGAGACCCAGTACTTC.

The chain carries TRBV7-2 and TRBJ2-1; D may be TRBD2 (5 bases). Germline V gene data show CDR1 as SGHTA and CDR2 as FQGNSA. This CDR3 has 14 amino acids. Trimming shortened V by 5 bases and J by 3 bases, and 11 bases separated the two germline ends. CDR3 in DNA: TGTGCCAGCAGCCCCGCCCGGGGCTACAATGAGCAGTTCTTC. Protein product: CASSPARGYNEQFF.

The V call is TRBV5-1, the J call TRBJ1-2, with TRBD1 as a possible D gene (6 bases). This CDR3 has 13 amino acids. CDR1 is SGHRS and CDR2 is YFSETQ in the germline V gene. V was trimmed by 4 bases and J by 2 bases, leaving 9 bases between them. CDR3 nucleotides: TGCGCCAGCAGCCACGGACAGAACTATGGCTACACCTTC. Its translation is CASSHGQNYGYTF.

The gene calls are TRBV5-1 and TRBJ1-2; D may be TRBD1 (5 bases). CDR1 SGHRS and CDR2 YFSETQ come from the germline V gene. V shed 1 base and J shed 7 bases, with 20 bases lying between them. This CDR3 spans 16 amino acids. CDR3 DNA sequence: TGCGCCAGCAGCTTGTCTCCGGGCGGCAGGGATGGTGGCTACACCTTC. It codes for CASSLSPGGRDGGYTF.

V gene TRBV29-1 combines with J gene TRBJ2-3, with a weak D call TRBD2 (5 bases). Trimming removed 6 bases from V and 1 base from J, with 8 bases in between. The germline CDR1 and CDR2 sequences are SQVTM and ANQGSEA. This CDR3 is built from 12 residues. The CDR3 nucleotides read TGCAGCGTCGGACTGGGCACAGATACGCAGTATTTT. Its protein is CSVGLGTDTQYF.

V gene TRBV11-2 combines with J gene TRBJ2-2, with D perhaps matching TRBD1 (6 bases). The length of the CDR3 is 15 residues. Between the trimmed V and J ends, which lost 2 bases and 5 bases, there was a span of 12 bases. From germline, CDR1 is SGHAT and CDR2 FQNNGV. Written as DNA, the CDR3 is TGTGCCAGCAGCTTAAACAGGGTGGAGACCGGGGAGCTGTTTTTT. This gives the protein CASSLNRVETGELFF.